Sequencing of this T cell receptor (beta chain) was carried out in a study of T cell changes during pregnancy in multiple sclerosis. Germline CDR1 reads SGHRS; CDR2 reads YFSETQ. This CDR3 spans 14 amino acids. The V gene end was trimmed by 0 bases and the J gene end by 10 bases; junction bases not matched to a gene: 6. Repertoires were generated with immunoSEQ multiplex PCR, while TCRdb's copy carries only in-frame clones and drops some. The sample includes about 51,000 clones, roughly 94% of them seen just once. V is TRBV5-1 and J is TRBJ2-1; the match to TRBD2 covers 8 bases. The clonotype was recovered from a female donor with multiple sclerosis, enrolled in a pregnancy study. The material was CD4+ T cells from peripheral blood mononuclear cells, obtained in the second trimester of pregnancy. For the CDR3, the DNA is TGCGCCAGCAGCTTGGCAGCGGGGGCGGGGGAGCAGTTCTTC. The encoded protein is CASSLAAGAGEQFF.